These 27 T cell receptor beta chains were sequenced from one sample in a study of T cells in Graves' hyperthyroidism and ophthalmopathy. Using RNA transcripts as the source, TCR beta CDR3 regions were amplified. HTBI primers were employed in a first-round RT-PCR of the TCR CDR3. TCRdb re-derived calls from the multiplex PCR reads in MiXCR, one entry per CDR3 protein. This sample carries hundreds of thousands of distinct CDR3 sequences, around 15% of them seen once, and the ten largest clones take less than 4.5%. The sample consisted of blood. These TCRs come from a woman aged 30 to 39 with Graves' hyperthyroidism.

The CDR3 nucleotides are TGCAGTGCCCCCACAGAGTCCTCCTACAATGAGCAGTTCTTC. This gives the protein CSAPTESSYNEQFF. The rearrangement joins TRBV20-1 to TRBJ2-1; D is uncertain. Germline V gene sequence: CDR1 DFQATT, CDR2 SNEGSKA (reference sequence). V was pared by 6 bases and J by 0 bases, with 12 bases between. This CDR3 comprises 14 residues.

This clonotype occurred many times. V usage is TRBV2 and J usage is TRBJ2-7; 7 nucleotides line up with TRBD2. This CDR3 is built from 14 residues. The germline CDR1 and CDR2 sequences are SNHLY and FYNNEI. V trimming: 5 bases; J trimming: 7 bases; junction bases outside the gene matches: 11. The CDR3 here is CASSIGSTGGEQYF. In DNA, the CDR3 is TGTGCCAGCAGTATAGGCTCCACCGGGGGGGAGCAGTACTTC. Variable domain in full (rest from reference TRBV2 and TRBJ2-7): EPEVTQTPSHQVTQMGQEVILRCVPISNHLYFYWYRQILGQKVEFLVSFYNNEISEKSEIFDDQFSVERPDGSNFTLKIRSTKLEDSAMYFCASSIGSTGGEQYFGPGTRLTVT.

This clonotype was picked up many times. This CDR3 is CASSLPEGNTEAFF. DNA of the CDR3: TGTGCCAGCAGCTTACCGGAGGGGAACACTGAAGCTTTCTTT. The chain recombines TRBV7-9 with TRBJ1-1; D is unresolved. This CDR3 has 14 residues. The V and J ends lost 2 bases and 1 base respectively, with 8 bases between them. CDR1 is SEHNR, CDR2 FQNEAQ, per germline (reference sequence).

In this sample, this clonotype turned up many times. The rearrangement joins TRBV18 to TRBJ1-1; D is ambiguous. The CDR3 has 16 residues. The V end lost 2 bases, the J end lost 2 bases, and 15 bases lay between the germline ends. Germline CDR1 reads KGHSH; CDR2 reads LQKENI. CDR3 sequence: CASSPSLAGGNTEAFF. The CDR3 region has the DNA TGTGCCAGCTCACCAAGTTTGGCGGGAGGAAACACTGAAGCTTTCTTT.

This clonotype was found many times. This chain uses TRBV12-3 or TRBV12-4 with TRBJ1-1; 10 bases fit TRBD1. This CDR3 contains 14 residues. The V and J ends lost 7 bases and 5 bases, in that order; junction bases with no gene match: 7. Here the CDR3 reads CASTMTGGRTEAFF. CDR3 nucleotide sequence: TGTGCCAGCACCATGACAGGGGGCAGGACTGAAGCTTTCTTT.

There are a few counts of this clonotype. CDR3 sequence: CASSQTGQRVGNEQFF. DNA of the CDR3: TGTGCCAGCAGTCAGACAGGGCAAAGGGTGGGCAATGAGCAGTTCTTC. V gene TRBV7-3 combines with J gene TRBJ2-1; TRBD1 matches 7 bases. CDR1 and CDR2 (germline): SGHTA, FQGTGA. V was pared by 6 bases and J by 6 bases, with 14 bases of the junction left unmatched. CDR3 size: 16 residues.

The chain is built from TRBV14 and TRBJ1-1; 9 nucleotides align to TRBD1. This CDR3 comprises 14 residues. Germline-derived CDR1 and CDR2 are SGHDN and FVKESK. Trimming removed 3 bases from V and 4 bases from J; junction bases left unmatched: 3. CDR3 region: CASSQVTGGTEAFF. The CDR3 DNA sequence: TGTGCCAGCAGCCAGGTGACAGGGGGCACTGAAGCTTTCTTT.

The sample holds many counts of this clonotype. The genes are TRBV10-2 and TRBJ2-7, with unresolved D. V was trimmed by 4 bases and J by 3 bases, leaving 10 bases between them. The V gene's germline CDR1 is WSHSY and CDR2 SAAADI. The CDR3 has 13 residues. CDR3 nucleotides: TGCGCCAGCAGTGCGACACTGCTCTACGAGCAGTACTTC. Protein: CASSATLLYEQYF.

This clonotype showed up just a few times. The rearrangement uses TRBV4-2 and TRBJ2-1; D may be TRBD2 (6 bases). Germline CDR1 LGHNA, CDR2 YNFKEQ. This CDR3 is built from 17 residues. Trimming took 3 bases from V and 5 from J, leaving 20 bases between them. CDR3 residues: CASSQASLGPGDNEQFF. In DNA form, the CDR3 reads TGTGCCAGCAGCCAGGCGAGCTTGGGTCCGGGGGACAATGAGCAGTTCTTC.

The chain combines TRBV12-3 or TRBV12-4 with TRBJ2-3, with D perhaps TRBD1 or TRBD2 (5 bases each). Trimming took off 8 bases at V and 8 bases at J, with 26 bases between the two ends. The CDR3 has 16 amino acids. CDR3 nucleotides: TGTGCCAGCGATGCCGTGGGACGGGGCGCTTTTGGTACGCAGTATTTT. Amino acids: CASDAVGRGAFGTQYF.

This clonotype has more than one count but fewer than ten. The chain employs TRBV27 and TRBJ1-2; D is perhaps TRBD1 (6 bases). Trimming removed 3 bases from V and 8 bases from J, with 13 bases in between. CDR1 is MNHEY, CDR2 SMNVEV, per germline (reference sequence). This CDR3 is built from 13 residues. CDR3 in amino acids: CASSFRAGDGYTF. CDR3 nucleotides: TGTGCCAGCAGTTTTCGGGCAGGGGACGGCTACACCTTC.

This clonotype was counted ten times or more. The chain combines TRBV20-1 with TRBJ2-1; TRBD2 agrees at 10 bases. V shed 5 bases and J 3 bases; nucleotides not matched to a gene: 4. The CDR3 is made up of 14 amino acids. The germline CDR1 and CDR2 sequences are DFQATT and SNEGSKA (reference sequence). For the CDR3, the DNA is TGCAGTGCTCGCTGGACTAGCGGCTACAATGAGCAGTTCTTC. Translation gives CSARWTSGYNEQFF.

This clonotype occurred a few times. The chain joins TRBV5-1 to TRBJ2-3, with 10 bases matching TRBD1. CDR3 size: 17 residues. V shed 6 bases and J 4 bases; nucleotides not matched to a gene: 14. Looked up from germline, CDR1 is SGHRS and CDR2 is YFSETQ. The CDR3, as DNA: TGCGCCAGCAACATGATCCAGGGACAGGGGAGTCCAGATACGCAGTATTTT. It yields the protein CASNMIQGQGSPDTQYF.

This rearrangement joins TRBV2 to TRBJ1-6, with TRBD1 as a possible D gene (5 bases). CDR1 is SNHLY, CDR2 FYNNEI, per germline. V lost 7 bases, J lost 17 bases, and 21 bases lay in between. This CDR3 is 13 amino acids long. The chain's CDR3 is CASNFGGNQRIHF. DNA of the CDR3: TGTGCCAGCAATTTTGGGGGGAATCAACGTATCCACTTT.

This clonotype was observed many times. The rearrangement uses TRBV6-2 or TRBV6-3 and TRBJ2-1, with 12 bases that match TRBD2. The V segment lost 7 bases and the J segment 8 bases; nucleotides outside the gene matches: 9. CDR3 length equals 15 residues. Germline V lookup: CDR1 MNHEY, CDR2 SVGEGT. CDR3 sequence reads: CASTRTSGNGDEQFF. The CDR3 DNA is TGTGCCAGCACCCGGACTAGCGGGAACGGGGATGAGCAGTTCTTC.

This clonotype has a handful of counts. The chain employs TRBV6-1 and TRBJ2-7; 7 bases fit TRBD2. Trimming cost V 10 bases and J 5 bases; bases outside gene matches: 8. CDR1 is MNHNS, CDR2 SASEGT, per germline. The CDR3 sequence is 12 residues long. The CDR3 nucleotides read TGTGCCACTTCCCGCCGGGGGGACGAGCAGTACTTC. Amino acids: CATSRRGDEQYF.

The chain employs TRBV15 and TRBJ1-5, with 9 bases aligning to TRBD1. Germline CDR1 reads LNHNV; CDR2 reads YYDKDF (reference sequence). This CDR3 region has 16 residues. Trimming took 0 bases from V and 6 from J; bases not matched to a gene: 6. As DNA, the CDR3 is TGTGCCACCAGCAGAGATCGCGGGACAGGGTCTCAGCCCCAGCATTTT. As protein: CATSRDRGTGSQPQHF.

The gene calls are TRBV20-1 and TRBJ2-2; 7 bases agree with TRBD1. The V gene's germline CDR1 is DFQATT and CDR2 SNEGSKA (reference sequence). Trimming cost V 0 bases and J 2 bases; bases outside gene matches: 6. CDR3 size: 16 residues. The CDR3 region is CSARDRDSLNTGELFF. CDR3 DNA: TGCAGTGCTAGAGATCGGGACAGCTTAAACACCGGGGAGCTGTTTTTT.

Only a few counts were recorded for this clonotype. Being one base from a much bigger clone, this may be a read error. The chain links TRBV20-1 to TRBJ2-7; 8 bases match TRBD1. The germline gives CDR1 DFQATT, CDR2 SNEGSKA (reference sequence). The CDR3 spans 11 residues. Trimming cost V 3 bases and J 6 bases; bases outside gene matches: 1. CDR3 region: CSARDRVEQYF. CDR3 nucleotides: TGCAGTGCTAGGGACAGGGTCGAGCAGTACTTC.

V and J are TRBV18 and TRBJ2-1; TRBD2 is a possible D gene (5 bases). V gave up 8 bases and J gave up 7 bases, with 24 bases separating them. Germline loops: CDR1 KGHSH, CDR2 LQKENI. The CDR3 length is 16 residues. The CDR3 region has the DNA TGTGCCAGCCGCTGGGAGCATGGTGATGCGGTGAATGAGCAGTTCTTC. This gives the protein CASRWEHGDAVNEQFF.

This clonotype was detected a few times. V gene TRBV5-1 combines with J gene TRBJ1-5; D perhaps matches TRBD1 (6 bases). Germline CDR1 SGHRS, CDR2 YFSETQ. Trimming took 5 bases from V and 3 from J, leaving 9 bases between them. The CDR3 has 13 residues. CDR3 protein: CASREGVNQPQHF. The CDR3 DNA is TGCGCCAGCAGGGAGGGGGTCAATCAGCCCCAGCATTTT.

This clonotype was detected only a few times. The V call is TRBV5-1, the J call TRBJ2-7; D ambiguous. V was clipped by 0 bases and J by 2 bases, with 9 bases between them. Germline V gene data show CDR1 as SGHRS and CDR2 as YFSETQ. CDR3 length: 14 amino acids. CDR3 residues: CASSLAPAPYEQYF. As DNA, the CDR3 is TGCGCCAGCAGCTTGGCCCCGGCCCCCTACGAGCAGTACTTC. The full variable domain, in which reference TRBV5-1 and TRBJ2-7 provide the parts outside the CDR3, is KAGVTQTPRYLIKTRGQQVTLSCSPISGHRSVSWYQQTPGQGLQFLFEYFSETQRNKGNFPGRFSGRQFSNSRSEMNVSTLELGDSALYLCASSLAPAPYEQYFGPGTRLTVT.

The genes are TRBV11-1 and TRBJ2-1, with a possible D match to TRBD1 (6 bases). The germline V gene encodes CDR1 SGHAT and CDR2 FQDESV (reference sequence). V was trimmed by 5 bases and J by 8 bases, leaving 16 bases between them. The CDR3 is 14 residues long. Here the CDR3 reads CASSQMTGPHEQFF. The CDR3 region has the DNA TGTGCCAGCAGCCAAATGACAGGCCCCCATGAGCAGTTCTTC.

This clonotype was counted only a few times. This chain joins TRBV11-2 and TRBJ1-5; perhaps TRBD1 as D (6 bases). Germline V gene sequence: CDR1 SGHAT, CDR2 FQNNGV. CDR3 length: 14 amino acids. V was shortened by 5 bases and J by 4 bases, with 12 bases between the two germline ends. In nucleotides, the CDR3 is TGTGCCAGCAGCAAGGGGGAGGTGAATCAGCCCCAGCATTTT. This sequence encodes CASSKGEVNQPQHF.

The chain carries TRBV2 and TRBJ2-7; TRBD2 aligns across 7 bases. Unmatched junction bases numbered 15, after V lost 5 bases and J lost 8 bases. Germline V gene lookup returns CDR1 SNHLY and CDR2 FYNNEI. CDR3 length: 15 amino acids. CDR3 sequence (DNA): TGTGCCAGCAGTCTCCCGCGGGAGTTATCCCTCAAGCAGTACTTC. As protein: CASSLPRELSLKQYF.

This clonotype came up many times. The rearrangement uses TRBV7-2 and TRBJ2-4, with 8 bases matching TRBD1. This CDR3 comprises 15 residues. J gave up 5 bases and V 0 bases, and 3 bases lay outside the gene matches. Germline CDR1 SGHTA, CDR2 FQGNSA. The CDR3, as DNA: TGTGCCAGCAGCTTAGCGGACAGGGTGGAAAACATTCAGTACTTC. Its translation is CASSLADRVENIQYF.

This clonotype was counted many times. The V gene is TRBV2, the J gene TRBJ1-3; a weak D match, TRBD1 (6 bases). Trimming took off 6 bases at V and 0 bases at J, with 9 bases between the two ends. The CDR3 is 14 residues long. Germline V gives CDR1 SNHLY, CDR2 FYNNEI. CDR3 residues: CASRWDTSGNTIYF. The CDR3 DNA sequence: TGTGCCAGCAGGTGGGACACCTCTGGAAACACCATATATTTT. Looking up the rest from reference TRBV2 and TRBJ1-3 gives the full variable domain: EPEVTQTPSHQVTQMGQEVILRCVPISNHLYFYWYRQILGQKVEFLVSFYNNEISEKSEIFDDQFSVERPDGSNFTLKIRSTKLEDSAMYFCASRWDTSGNTIYFGEGSWLTVV.